The entry below gives a single T cell receptor (beta chain) sequence along with its context. There is no known antigen for this receptor. No quality values exist for individual bases; no much larger clone is one base distant. What this sample's time point label stands for: baseline before first vaccination. Vaccinee samples came from UK trials COV001 and COV002, including a single-blind randomized controlled phase 2/3 trial of AZD1222 (ChAdOx1 nCoV-19) in healthy adults. For TCRbeta chain sequencing, PBMC samples from trial participants were taken at day 0 and at day 28 after the second dose. The CDR3 regions of human TCRbeta chains were analyzed by immunosequencing. As for the authors' bioinformatics: TCRs in the repertoires were matched against a reference library of SARS-CoV-2-specific TCRs that had been generated with the MIRA antigen-specificity platform. Breadth was defined as the fraction of unique TCRs that were SARS-CoV-2-associated, and depth was defined as the fraction of total T cells that were SARS-CoV-2-associated. Using the MIRA data, each spike-specific TCR was mapped to the spike region that the TCR reacts to and placed in a CD4 or CD8 class. Log10-transformed breadth and depth values were compared by one-way ANOVA with Sidak's multiple comparisons tests. The table was pulled from immuneACCESS by TCRdb, which kept in-frame rearrangements only. Such tables lose some clones; where checked, under half of the loss comes from unresolved V genes, and the rest has no known cause. For V, J and clone size, that table is used; D and trimming come from the DNA. The sample table contains about 110,000 clones; only one count was recorded for roughly nine tenths of them. The top ten clones comprise under 7% of the sample.

The record originates from a study of T cell responses to AZD1222 COVID-19 vaccine listed by TCRdb under 2021. With respect to the entire study: Because spike-specific TCR depth and breadth did not differ between the two schedules, AZD1222 recipients who got a second dose at roughly 4 weeks were pooled with those who got a second dose at roughly 12 weeks. TCR sequencing covered 230 or so trial participants: some 210 given two doses of AZD1222 and around 25 given two doses of MenACWY control vaccine. Trial participants were enrolled by age into 18-55, 56-69 and 70-plus year subgroups, with about 150, 27 and 61 TCR-sequenced participants respectively.

General study outcomes and caveats: Conclusions about previously exposed vaccinees are limited, since just six AZD1222 recipients were seropositive for SARS-CoV-2 at baseline. Participants were mostly white British and included more females than males, and it was suggested by the authors that clonal diversity may have been underestimated. Nearly half of unique spike-specific TCRs reportedly recognized epitopes outside regions mutated in the B.1.351 and B.1.1.7 variants. After two AZD1222 doses, both the breadth and the depth of spike-specific TCRs were significantly higher than at day 0 and than in MenACWY recipients. Because no samples from the day 14 peak response were available, repertoires could be characterized only after the peak T cell response. The 56-69-year group was small, and its depth increase did not reach significance, likely because of low power. Vaccine-associated CD4 TCRs spanned the whole spike protein, with dominant responses in regions 160-218 and 743-854.

Inclusive of the bounding cysteine and phenylalanine, the CDR3 is 16 residues long. Only CDR3 DNA is held: 48 bases, read in frame from base 1. Via the germline V gene, CDR1 is KGHSH and CDR2 LQKENI. Germline trimming: 0 bases from V, 2 bases from J; junction bases outside gene matches: 3. The TCR comes from an adult in good health. The material was peripheral blood, obtained on day 0 of AZD1222 vaccination. The sequence joins TRBV18 to TRBJ2-5; 10 bases in between match TRBD2. The nucleotide sequence reads TGTGCCAGCTCACCACCGAATAGCGGGAGGCAAGAGACCCAGTACTTC. Its coded protein is CASSPPNSGRQETQYF.